This T cell receptor beta chain was observed in a study of blood T cells in healthy people across ages. With 5 bases removed from V and 7 bases from J, the gap between germline ends came to 14 bases. CDR1 and CDR2 from the germline V gene are MNHEY and SVGAGI. The CDR3 has 13 residues. In its sample, this clonotype was seen a few times. PCR was performed a second time for 7 to 11 cycles using a sample-barcoded 5' primer and a J-beta primer mix. Each CDR3 protein is one row after TCRdb ran MiXCR on the 5' RACE reads. This repertoire shows approximately 850,000 distinct CDR3 sequences, 55% to 75% found once; its top ten account for 20% to 25%.

The sequenced sample was blood. The J gene is TRBJ1-2, the V gene TRBV6-5; no clear D gene. This TCR came from a man younger than 45 in good health. CDR3 nucleotides: TGTGCCAGCAGTAATTTAGGGAGGCTTGGCTACACCTTC. Amino acid sequence: CASSNLGRLGYTF.